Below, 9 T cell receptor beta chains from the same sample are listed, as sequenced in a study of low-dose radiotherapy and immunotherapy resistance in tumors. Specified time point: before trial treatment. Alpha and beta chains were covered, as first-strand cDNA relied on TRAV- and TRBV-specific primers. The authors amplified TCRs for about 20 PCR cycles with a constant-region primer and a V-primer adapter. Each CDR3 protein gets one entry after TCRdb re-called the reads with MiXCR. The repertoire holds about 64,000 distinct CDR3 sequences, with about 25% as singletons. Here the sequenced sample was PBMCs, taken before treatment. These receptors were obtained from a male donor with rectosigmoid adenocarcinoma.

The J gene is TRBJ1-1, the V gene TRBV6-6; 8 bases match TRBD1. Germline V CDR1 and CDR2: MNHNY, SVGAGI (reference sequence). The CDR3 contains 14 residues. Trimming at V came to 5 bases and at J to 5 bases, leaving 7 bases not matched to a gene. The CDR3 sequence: CASSRRTGRTEAFF. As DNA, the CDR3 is TGTGCCAGCAGTCGACGGACAGGGAGGACTGAAGCTTTCTTT.

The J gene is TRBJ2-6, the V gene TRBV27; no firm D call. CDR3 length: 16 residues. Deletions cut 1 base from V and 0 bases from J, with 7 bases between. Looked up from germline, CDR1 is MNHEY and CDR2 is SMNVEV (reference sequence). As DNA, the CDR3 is TGTGCCAGCAGTTTATTGGTCGGCTCTGGGGCCAACGTCCTGACTTTC. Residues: CASSLLVGSGANVLTF.

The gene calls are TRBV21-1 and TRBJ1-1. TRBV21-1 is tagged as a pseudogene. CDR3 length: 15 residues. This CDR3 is CASSKDLRPLTEAFF. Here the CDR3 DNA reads TGTGCCAGCAGCAAAGACCTTAGGCCGCTCACTGAAGCTTTCTTT.

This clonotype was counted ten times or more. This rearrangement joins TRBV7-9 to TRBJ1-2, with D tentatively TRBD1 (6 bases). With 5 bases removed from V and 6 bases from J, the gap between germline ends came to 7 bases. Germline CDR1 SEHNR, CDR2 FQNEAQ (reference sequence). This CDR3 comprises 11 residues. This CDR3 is CASSRTDGYTF. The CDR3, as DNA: TGTGCCAGCAGCCGGACAGATGGCTACACCTTC.

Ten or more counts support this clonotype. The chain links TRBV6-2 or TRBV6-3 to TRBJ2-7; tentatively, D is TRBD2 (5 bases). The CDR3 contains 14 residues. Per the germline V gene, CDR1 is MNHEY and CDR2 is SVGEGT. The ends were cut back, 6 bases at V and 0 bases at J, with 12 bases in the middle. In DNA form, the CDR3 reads TGTGCCAGCAGGGACTTAGGAAGCTCCTACGAGCAGTACTTC. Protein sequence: CASRDLGSSYEQYF.

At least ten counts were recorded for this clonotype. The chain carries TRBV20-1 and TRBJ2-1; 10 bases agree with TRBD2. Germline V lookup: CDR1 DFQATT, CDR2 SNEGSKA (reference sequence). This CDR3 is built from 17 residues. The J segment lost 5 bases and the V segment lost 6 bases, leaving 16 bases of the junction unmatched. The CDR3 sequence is CSATHPSKREGNNEQFF. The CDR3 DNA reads TGCAGTGCAACCCACCCCTCTAAGCGGGAGGGAAACAATGAGCAGTTCTTC.

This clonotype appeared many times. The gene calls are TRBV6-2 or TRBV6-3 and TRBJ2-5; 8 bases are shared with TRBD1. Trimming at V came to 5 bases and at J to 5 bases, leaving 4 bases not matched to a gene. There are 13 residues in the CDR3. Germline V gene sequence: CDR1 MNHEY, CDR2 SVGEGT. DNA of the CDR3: TGTGCCAGCAGTGAGAGACAGGGGGAGACCCAGTACTTC. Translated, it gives CASSERQGETQYF.

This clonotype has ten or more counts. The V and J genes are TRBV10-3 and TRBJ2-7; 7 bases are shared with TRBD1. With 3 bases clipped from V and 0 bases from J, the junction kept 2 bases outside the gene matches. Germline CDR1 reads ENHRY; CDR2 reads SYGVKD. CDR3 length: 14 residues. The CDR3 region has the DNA TGTGCCATCAGTGAAAGGGGGCTCTCCTACGAGCAGTACTTC. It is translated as CAISERGLSYEQYF.

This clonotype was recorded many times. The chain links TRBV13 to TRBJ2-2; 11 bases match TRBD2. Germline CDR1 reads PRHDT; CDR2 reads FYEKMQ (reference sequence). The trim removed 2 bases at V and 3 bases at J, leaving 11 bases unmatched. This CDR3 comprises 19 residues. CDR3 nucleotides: TGTGCCAGCAGCTTACGTCCCAGACTAGCGGGGTCTCACACCGGGGAGCTGTTTTTT. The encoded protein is CASSLRPRLAGSHTGELFF.